The sequence of this TCR beta chain was determined in a study of blood T cell repertoires in COVID-19. Study as a whole: Collection of acute and convalescent COVID-19 samples took place in the United States, Italy and Spain. Sample material is recorded as cDNA or gDNA derived from T cells, B-cell-depleted T cells, or PBMCs.

Per the original data handling: Using reference gene primer amplification, nucleated cell counts were estimated. Using immunoSEQ multiplex PCR, the repertoire was profiled, and TCRdb retains in-frame clones only, with some absent. V, J and clone size are taken as reported in that table, and D and trimming were inferred from the DNA itself. The sample carries about 80,000 clones, around 81% recorded once. Germline V gene data show CDR1 as SGHDT and CDR2 as YYEEEE. CDR3 length: 14 amino acids. V was clipped by 1 base and J by 2 bases, with 9 bases between them. Sample: peripheral blood. This chain connects TRBV5-6 to TRBJ1-2, with unresolved D. The receptor comes from a human donor in a cohort sampled during active COVID-19. The DNA of the CDR3 is TGTGCCAGCAGCTTGCACAGTTACAACTATGGCTACACCTTC. Residues: CASSLHSYNYGYTF.